A selection of T cell receptor beta chains follows, all from one sample in a study of T cell responses to AZD1222 COVID-19 vaccine. The assay was immunoSEQ multiplex PCR, and TCRdb's table has in-frame clones only and misses some. Of about 130,000 clones detected, around 90% appear once; the ten largest clones hold around 1%. The source was peripheral blood, collected 28 days after the second AZD1222 dose. The receptors stem from an adult who received the AZD1222 COVID-19 vaccine. Both conserved end residues are part of each CDR3. A D gene is named only where the DNA matches it firmly. Only some rows state a clone size, as once, few, many or a class for expanded clones.

D gene	clone size	V gene	J gene	CDR3 DNA	CDR3 protein
-	-	TRBV21-1	TRBJ2-3	TGTGCCAGCAGCCGCCCGGGACTAGAAGATACGCAGTATTTT	CASSRPGLEDTQYF
TRBD2	-	TRBV19	TRBJ2-1	TGTGCCAGTAGTATAGGGCACGGACTAGCCAATGAGCAGTTCTTC	CASSIGHGLANEQFF
TRBD1	-	TRBV27	TRBJ1-4	TGTGCCAGCAGCTTACAGGGGGCGAATGAAAAACTGTTTTTT	CASSLQGANEKLFF
TRBD2	-	TRBV6-1	TRBJ2-7	TGTGCCAGCAGTGAAGGTTGGCGGGAGTCTTTCTACGAGCAGTACTTC	CASSEGWRESFYEQYF
TRBD2	few	TRBV30	TRBJ2-7	TGTGCCTGGAATAGACTAGCGGGAGGCTTCGAGCAGTACTTC	CAWNRLAGGFEQYF
-	-	TRBV7-9	TRBJ1-2	TGTGCCAGCAGCTTATTGGGAGTAAGCTACACCTTC	CASSLLGVSYTF
-	-	TRBV5-5	TRBJ2-1	TGTGCCAGCAGCTTGGAGGGCCGCTCCTACAATGAGCAGTTCTTC	CASSLEGRSYNEQFF
-	-	TRBV29-1	TRBJ2-3	TGCAGCGTTGGAAGGTTACAGGGTAGCACAGATACGCAGTATTTT	CSVGRLQGSTDTQYF
TRBD1	-	TRBV30	TRBJ1-4	TGTGCCTGGGTGGGACCCGGGACAGGAAATGAAAAACTGTTTTTT	CAWVGPGTGNEKLFF
-	-	TRBV5-1	TRBJ1-4	TGCGCCAGCAGCTTCGGCAGTGGAAATGAAAAACTGTTTTTT	CASSFGSGNEKLFF
-	-	TRBV3-1/TRBV3-2	TRBJ1-6	TGTGCCAGCAGCCAAGGGCGAGGGGCGGCATATTCACCCCTCCACTTT	CASSQGRGAAYSPLHF
TRBD1	-	TRBV4-2	TRBJ1-2	TGTGCCAGCAGCCAAGATTTCAGGACAGGGGATCTCTCTGGCTACACCTTC	CASSQDFRTGDLSGYTF
-	-	TRBV11-2	TRBJ2-1	TGTGCCAGCACCCTCACGCTCAATGAGCAGTTCTTC	CASTLTLNEQFF
-	once	TRBV5-1	TRBJ2-2	TGCGCCAGCCGGACCCCCTGGGACCTCACCGGGGAGCTGTTTTTT	CASRTPWDLTGELFF
-	-	TRBV28	TRBJ2-1	TGTGCCAGCAGTTCCCTCGACGTGGGTGTCTACAATGAGCAGTTCTTC	CASSSLDVGVYNEQFF
TRBD2	-	TRBV9	TRBJ2-2	TGTGCCAGCAGGCCCGGGGGGAGGGCCACCGGGGAGCTGTTTTTT	CASRPGGRATGELFF
TRBD1	-	TRBV5-1	TRBJ1-4	TGCGCCAGCAGTTGGCAGGGGGAAGAAAAACTGTTTTTT	CASSWQGEEKLFF
-	-	TRBV9	TRBJ1-3	TGTGCCAGCAGCGGCAACTCTGGAAACACCATATATTTT	CASSGNSGNTIYF
-	once	TRBV19	TRBJ2-6	TGTGCCAGTAGTCGAGAGAGGTACAGCTCTGGGGCCAACGTCCTGACTTTC	CASSRERYSSGANVLTF
-	-	TRBV18	TRBJ1-2	TGTGCCAGCTCACCAAACGGATTCGGCTATGGCTACACCTTC	CASSPNGFGYGYTF
-	-	TRBV10-3	TRBJ2-7	TGTGCCATCAGCCCTTCAAAGTACGAGCAGTACTTC	CAISPSKYEQYF
-	-	TRBV14	TRBJ2-5	TGTGCCAGCAGCCAAGTGGAGTCGATGGAGACCCAGTACTTC	CASSQVESMETQYF
TRBD1	once	TRBV6-4	TRBJ1-5	TGTGCCAGAGAGACCAGGGGGCCCTATAGCAATCAGCCCCAGCATTTT	CARETRGPYSNQPQHF
TRBD2	-	TRBV18	TRBJ2-1	TGTGCCAGCTCACCGTTACTAGCGGGGAGTGGGAATGAGCAGTTCTTC	CASSPLLAGSGNEQFF
-	-	TRBV5-1	TRBJ1-1	TGCGCCAGCAGCTTGGTGCAGGCAGGCAAGGGTGAAGCTTTCTTT	CASSLVQAGKGEAFF
-	few	TRBV2	TRBJ1-5	TGTGCCAGCAACAGGGAAGGGAATCAGCCCCAGCATTTT	CASNREGNQPQHF
TRBD2	-	TRBV28	TRBJ2-7	TGTGCCAGCAGTCACGGGACTAGCGGGAGGGCCGCCGGTGGGGACGAGCAGTACTTC	CASSHGTSGRAAGGDEQYF
-	-	TRBV10-3	TRBJ2-7	TGTGCCATCGGGTCCAAAGCGGGACAGTTGTTCGAGCGGGGCTACGAGCAGTACTTC	CAIGSKAGQLFERGYEQYF
-	-	TRBV5-4	TRBJ1-1	TGTGCCACCAAGACGAGGACTCAGACTCTTAAGACTGAAGCTTTCTTT	CATKTRTQTLKTEAFF
-	once	TRBV5-1	TRBJ2-1	TGCGCCAGCAGCTTGGCCGACGGAAACTCCTACAATGAGCAGTTCTTC	CASSLADGNSYNEQFF
-	-	TRBV5-1	TRBJ1-2	TGCGCCAGCACCATAGGGGGGGCCAACTATGGCTACACCTTC	CASTIGGANYGYTF
TRBD2	-	TRBV11-3	TRBJ2-1	TGTGCCAGCACGATTCTAGCGGGAGGGTACAATGAGCAGTTCTTC	CASTILAGGYNEQFF
-	-	TRBV9	TRBJ1-2	TGTGCCAGCAGCGTAGCTTGGGAAGAGAATGGCTACACCTTC	CASSVAWEENGYTF
-	-	TRBV7-9	TRBJ2-5	TGTGCCAGCAGCTTATCAGGCAGGCCTCAGTACTTC	CASSLSGRPQYF
-	-	TRBV29-1	TRBJ2-7	TGCAGCGTTGCGGGGGGCTTAGCGGCACCCCCCTACGAGCAGTACTTC	CSVAGGLAAPPYEQYF
-	-	TRBV18	TRBJ2-3	TGTGCCAGCTCACCATCAGCGGACGCCACAGATACGCAGTATTTT	CASSPSADATDTQYF
-	-	TRBV7-3	TRBJ2-3	TGTGCCAGCAGCTTAAGTCGGACCGGCACAGATACGCAGTATTTT	CASSLSRTGTDTQYF
-	-	TRBV4-2	TRBJ1-5	TGTGCCAGCAGCCAAGAATCCGGGTTCAGCAATCAGCCCCAGCATTTT	CASSQESGFSNQPQHF
-	-	TRBV2	TRBJ1-6	TGTGCCAGCAGTGAACGGGTCAGCGGTTCACCCCTCCACTTT	CASSERVSGSPLHF
-	-	TRBV24-1	TRBJ1-4	TGTGCCACCAGTGATTCCTGGACAACGCTTTATAATGAAAAACTGTTTTTT	CATSDSWTTLYNEKLFF
TRBD1	once	TRBV29-1	TRBJ2-2	TGCAGCGGGGGACAGGGGCAGAACACCGGGGAGCTGTTTTTT	CSGGQGQNTGELFF
TRBD1	-	TRBV7-9	TRBJ1-2	TGTGCCAGCAGCTTTACACAGGGGGGAGGTATTACCTTC	CASSFTQGGGITF